These T cell receptor beta chains were read from a single sample in a study of blood T cell repertoires in COVID-19. Method: immunoSEQ multiplex PCR; TCRdb's copy keeps in-frame clones and lacks some. In the table there are some 360,000 clones, around 90% of which are singletons. The material sequenced was peripheral blood. These receptors all come from an older woman with COVID-19, enrolled during active disease. The CDR3 runs from the conserved cysteine through the conserved F or W. A D gene is named only where the DNA matches it firmly. Clone size is given for some rows only: seen once, a few or many times, or a class if the clone is expanded.

V gene: TRBV19; clone size: .; J gene: TRBJ1-1; D gene: .; CDR3 protein: CASTSPSARATEAFF; CDR3 DNA: TGTGCCAGTACCTCCCCTTCCGCGAGGGCAACTGAAGCTTTCTTT
V gene: TRBV14; clone size: .; J gene: TRBJ1-2; D gene: .; CDR3 protein: CASTRRWTYYGYTF; CDR3 DNA: TGTGCCAGCACCCGAAGGTGGACATACTATGGCTACACCTTC
V gene: TRBV7-3; clone size: .; J gene: TRBJ1-1; D gene: TRBD1; CDR3 protein: CASSYDRGSEAFF; CDR3 DNA: TGTGCCAGCAGCTATGACAGGGGTTCTGAAGCTTTCTTT
V gene: TRBV7-2; clone size: .; J gene: TRBJ2-1; D gene: TRBD2; CDR3 protein: CASSKWGGSSYNEQFF; CDR3 DNA: TGTGCCAGCAGCAAGTGGGGGGGTAGCTCCTACAATGAGCAGTTCTTC
V gene: TRBV30; clone size: .; J gene: TRBJ1-5; D gene: TRBD1; CDR3 protein: CAWSRRYRGRGQPQHF; CDR3 DNA: TGTGCCTGGAGTCGTAGGTACAGGGGTAGGGGTCAGCCCCAGCATTTT
V gene: TRBV5-6; clone size: .; J gene: TRBJ1-5; D gene: TRBD1; CDR3 protein: CASSLLTTGGHQPQHF; CDR3 DNA: TGTGCCAGCAGCTTGTTAACTACAGGGGGCCATCAGCCCCAGCATTTT
V gene: TRBV5-1; clone size: once; J gene: TRBJ2-3; D gene: .; CDR3 protein: CASSYRQVATDTQYF; CDR3 DNA: TGCGCCAGCAGCTACCGACAGGTAGCCACAGATACGCAGTATTTT
V gene: TRBV28; clone size: once; J gene: TRBJ1-3; D gene: .; CDR3 protein: CASGITSGSGNTIYF; CDR3 DNA: TGTGCCAGCGGTATCACGTCGGGCTCTGGAAACACCATATATTTT
V gene: TRBV15; clone size: .; J gene: TRBJ1-1; D gene: .; CDR3 protein: CATSRVRLGRNTEAFF; CDR3 DNA: TGTGCCACCAGCAGAGTACGTCTCGGGAGGAACACTGAAGCTTTCTTT
V gene: TRBV11-1; clone size: .; J gene: TRBJ2-5; D gene: TRBD2; CDR3 protein: CASRYGGAEETQYF; CDR3 DNA: TGTGCCAGCAGATACGGGGGGGCGGAAGAGACCCAGTACTTC
V gene: TRBV19; clone size: .; J gene: TRBJ1-1; D gene: TRBD1; CDR3 protein: CASHTGTVNTEAFF; CDR3 DNA: TGTGCCAGCCACACTGGGACAGTTAACACTGAAGCTTTCTTT
V gene: TRBV7-6; clone size: .; J gene: TRBJ1-1; D gene: .; CDR3 protein: CASSKTANTEAFF; CDR3 DNA: TGTGCCAGCAGCAAAACAGCGAACACTGAAGCTTTCTTT
V gene: TRBV5-1; clone size: once; J gene: TRBJ1-1; D gene: TRBD1; CDR3 protein: CASSPRGTVGNTEAFF; CDR3 DNA: TGCGCCAGCAGCCCCCGAGGGACAGTGGGGAACACTGAAGCTTTCTTT
V gene: TRBV21-1; clone size: .; J gene: TRBJ1-3; D gene: .; CDR3 protein: CASSTEQGDNGNTIYF; CDR3 DNA: TGTGCCAGCAGCACCGAACAGGGAGATAATGGAAACACCATATATTTT
V gene: TRBV19; clone size: .; J gene: TRBJ2-1; D gene: .; CDR3 protein: CASSIVLGSSYNEQFF; CDR3 DNA: TGTGCCAGTAGTATAGTGTTGGGGAGCTCCTACAATGAGCAGTTCTTC
V gene: TRBV20-1; clone size: .; J gene: TRBJ1-1; D gene: TRBD1; CDR3 protein: CTHRQGLEAFF; CDR3 DNA: TGCACCCATCGACAGGGCCTTGAAGCTTTCTTT
V gene: TRBV19; clone size: .; J gene: TRBJ1-1; D gene: TRBD1; CDR3 protein: CASSATGVVNTEAFF; CDR3 DNA: TGTGCCAGTAGTGCGACAGGGGTGGTGAACACTGAAGCTTTCTTT
V gene: TRBV5-6; clone size: .; J gene: TRBJ2-4; D gene: TRBD1; CDR3 protein: CASSWTGQLAKNIQYF; CDR3 DNA: TGTGCCAGCAGCTGGACAGGGCAACTAGCCAAAAACATTCAGTACTTC
V gene: TRBV18; clone size: .; J gene: TRBJ1-6; D gene: .; CDR3 protein: CASSPDGGPGSPLHF; CDR3 DNA: TGTGCCAGCTCACCTGACGGGGGGCCAGGCTCACCCCTCCACTTT
V gene: TRBV6-5; clone size: once; J gene: TRBJ2-7; D gene: TRBD1; CDR3 protein: CASSFRDRGNYEQYF; CDR3 DNA: TGTGCCAGCAGTTTCCGGGACAGGGGAAATTACGAGCAGTACTTC
V gene: TRBV7-2; clone size: .; J gene: TRBJ2-1; D gene: TRBD1; CDR3 protein: CASRRTGQGTYNEQFF; CDR3 DNA: TGTGCCAGCAGGCGTACGGGACAGGGCACCTACAATGAGCAGTTCTTC
V gene: TRBV3-1/TRBV3-2; clone size: few; J gene: TRBJ1-2; D gene: TRBD1; CDR3 protein: CASSRKGALWQGAHGYTF; CDR3 DNA: TGTGCCAGCAGCCGCAAAGGGGCCCTTTGGCAGGGGGCGCATGGCTACACCTTC
V gene: TRBV5-1; clone size: .; J gene: TRBJ1-4; D gene: TRBD1; CDR3 protein: CASSPRGQGFEKLFF; CDR3 DNA: TGCGCCAGCAGCCCAAGGGGACAGGGGTTTGAAAAACTGTTTTTT
V gene: TRBV5-3; clone size: .; J gene: TRBJ1-3; D gene: TRBD1; CDR3 protein: CARSTTRGFGNTIYF; CDR3 DNA: TGTGCCAGAAGCACGACCAGGGGGTTTGGAAACACCATATATTTT
V gene: TRBV6-5; clone size: .; J gene: TRBJ1-4; D gene: TRBD1; CDR3 protein: CASSRQGAREKLFF; CDR3 DNA: TGTGCCAGCAGTCGCCAGGGGGCCAGGGAAAAACTGTTTTTT
V gene: TRBV30; clone size: .; J gene: TRBJ1-5; D gene: .; CDR3 protein: CAWNQGGHNQPQHF; CDR3 DNA: TGTGCCTGGAACCAAGGGGGTCACAATCAGCCCCAGCATTTT
V gene: TRBV4-1; clone size: .; J gene: TRBJ1-6; D gene: TRBD1; CDR3 protein: CASSQEEGQNNSPLHF; CDR3 DNA: TGCGCCAGCAGCCAAGAAGAGGGACAGAATAATTCACCCCTCCACTTT
V gene: TRBV6-6; clone size: .; J gene: TRBJ1-1; D gene: TRBD1; CDR3 protein: CASSYLPGQGNTEAFF; CDR3 DNA: TGTGCCAGCAGTTACTTACCGGGACAGGGGAACACTGAAGCTTTCTTT
V gene: TRBV10-3; clone size: .; J gene: TRBJ1-5; D gene: TRBD1; CDR3 protein: CATRDRKLDNQPQHF; CDR3 DNA: TGTGCCACTCGGGACAGGAAGTTGGACAATCAGCCCCAGCATTTT
V gene: TRBV27; clone size: .; J gene: TRBJ2-7; D gene: .; CDR3 protein: CASRKQGSSYEQYF; CDR3 DNA: TGTGCCAGCCGGAAACAGGGTTCCTCCTACGAGCAGTACTTC
V gene: TRBV29-1; clone size: .; J gene: TRBJ2-2; D gene: .; CDR3 protein: CSANTEYTGELFF; CDR3 DNA: TGCAGCGCCAATACAGAGTACACCGGGGAGCTGTTTTTT
V gene: TRBV30; clone size: .; J gene: TRBJ1-5; D gene: .; CDR3 protein: CAWSIRGVGNQPQHF; CDR3 DNA: TGTGCCTGGAGCATCAGGGGTGTAGGCAATCAGCCCCAGCATTTT
V gene: TRBV18; clone size: .; J gene: TRBJ2-2; D gene: .; CDR3 protein: CASSPGRGTGELFF; CDR3 DNA: TGTGCCAGCTCACCAGGCAGGGGTACCGGGGAGCTGTTTTTT
V gene: TRBV7-8; clone size: .; J gene: TRBJ2-5; D gene: .; CDR3 protein: CASSYRRVGETQYF; CDR3 DNA: TGTGCCAGCAGCTATAGGCGGGTTGGAGAGACCCAGTACTTC
V gene: TRBV7-9; clone size: .; J gene: TRBJ1-2; D gene: TRBD1; CDR3 protein: CASSQTGYGYTF; CDR3 DNA: TGTGCCAGCAGCCAGACAGGGTACGGCTACACCTTC
V gene: TRBV7-3; clone size: once; J gene: TRBJ1-1; D gene: .; CDR3 protein: CASSLRNRDPMNTEAFF; CDR3 DNA: TGTGCCAGCAGCTTACGTAACAGGGACCCCATGAACACTGAAGCTTTCTTT
V gene: TRBV6-5; clone size: .; J gene: TRBJ1-5; D gene: .; CDR3 protein: CASSSGGGQPQHF; CDR3 DNA: TGTGCCAGCAGTTCCGGGGGGGGTCAGCCCCAGCATTTT
V gene: TRBV10-2; clone size: .; J gene: TRBJ1-3; D gene: .; CDR3 protein: CASKESSGNTIYF; CDR3 DNA: TGCGCCAGCAAGGAGAGCTCTGGAAACACCATATATTTT
V gene: TRBV5-5; clone size: .; J gene: TRBJ1-5; D gene: .; CDR3 protein: CASSQREAYQPQHF; CDR3 DNA: TGTGCCAGCAGTCAACGGGAGGCGTATCAGCCCCAGCATTTT
V gene: TRBV28; clone size: .; J gene: TRBJ2-7; D gene: TRBD2; CDR3 protein: CASSFPLGLAGLYEQYF; CDR3 DNA: TGTGCCAGCAGTTTTCCGTTAGGACTAGCGGGCCTGTACGAGCAGTACTTC